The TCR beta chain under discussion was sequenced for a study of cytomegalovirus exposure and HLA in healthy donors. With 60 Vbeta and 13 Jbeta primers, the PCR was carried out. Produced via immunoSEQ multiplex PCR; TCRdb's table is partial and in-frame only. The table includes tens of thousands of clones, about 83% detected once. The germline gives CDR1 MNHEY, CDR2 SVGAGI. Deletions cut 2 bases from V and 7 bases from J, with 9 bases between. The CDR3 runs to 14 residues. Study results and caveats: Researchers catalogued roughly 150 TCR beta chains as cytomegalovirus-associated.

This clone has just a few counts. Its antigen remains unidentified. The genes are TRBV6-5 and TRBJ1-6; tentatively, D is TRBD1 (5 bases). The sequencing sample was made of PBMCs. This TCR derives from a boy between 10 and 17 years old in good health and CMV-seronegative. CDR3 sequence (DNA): TGTGCCAGCAGTTACGGCGGGGGAAATTCACCCCTCCACTTT. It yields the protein CASSYGGGNSPLHF.